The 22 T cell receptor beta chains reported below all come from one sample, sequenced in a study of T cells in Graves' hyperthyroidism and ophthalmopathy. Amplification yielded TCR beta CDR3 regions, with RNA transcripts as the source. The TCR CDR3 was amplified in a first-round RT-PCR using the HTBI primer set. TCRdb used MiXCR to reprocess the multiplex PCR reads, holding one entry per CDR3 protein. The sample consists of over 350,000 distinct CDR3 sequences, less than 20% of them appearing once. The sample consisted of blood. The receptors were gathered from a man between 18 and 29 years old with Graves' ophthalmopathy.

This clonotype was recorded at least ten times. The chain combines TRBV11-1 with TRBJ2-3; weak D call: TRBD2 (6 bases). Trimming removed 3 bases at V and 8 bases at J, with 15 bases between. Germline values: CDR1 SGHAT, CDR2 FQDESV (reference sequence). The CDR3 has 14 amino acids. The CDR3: CASSLTLDGSTQYF. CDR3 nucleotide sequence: TGTGCCAGCAGCTTGACACTAGACGGGAGTACGCAGTATTTT.

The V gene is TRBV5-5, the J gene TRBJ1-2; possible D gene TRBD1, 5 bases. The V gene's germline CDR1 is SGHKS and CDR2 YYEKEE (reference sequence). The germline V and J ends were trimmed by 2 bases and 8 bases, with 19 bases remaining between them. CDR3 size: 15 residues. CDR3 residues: CASSLIGTGLRGYTF. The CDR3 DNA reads TGTGCCAGCAGCTTAATAGGAACAGGCCTACGGGGCTACACCTTC. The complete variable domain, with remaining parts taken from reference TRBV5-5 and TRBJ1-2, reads DAGVTQSPTHLIKTRGQQVTLRCSPISGHKSVSWYQQVLGQGPQFIFQYYEKEERGRGNFPDRFSARQFPNYSSELNVNALLLGDSALYLCASSLIGTGLRGYTFGSGTRLTVV.

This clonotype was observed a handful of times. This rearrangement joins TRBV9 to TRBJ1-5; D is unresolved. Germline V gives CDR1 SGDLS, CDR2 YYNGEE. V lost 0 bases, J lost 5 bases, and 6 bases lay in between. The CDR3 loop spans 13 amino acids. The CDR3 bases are TGTGCCAGCAGCGTAGGAGGATATCAGCCCCAGCATTTT. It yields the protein CASSVGGYQPQHF.

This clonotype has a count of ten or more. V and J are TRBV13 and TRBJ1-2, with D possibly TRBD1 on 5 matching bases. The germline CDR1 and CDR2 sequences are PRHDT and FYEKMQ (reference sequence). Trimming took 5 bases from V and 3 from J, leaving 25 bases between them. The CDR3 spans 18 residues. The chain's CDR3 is CASSRLTAFLSSDYGYTF. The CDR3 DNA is TGTGCCAGCAGCCGTCTGACAGCGTTTCTGTCCTCGGACTATGGCTACACCTTC.

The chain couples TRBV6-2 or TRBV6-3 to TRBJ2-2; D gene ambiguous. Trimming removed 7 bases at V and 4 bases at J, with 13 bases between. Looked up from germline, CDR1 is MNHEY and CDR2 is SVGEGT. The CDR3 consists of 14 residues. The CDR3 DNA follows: TGTGCCAGCAAGGTTGAGAGATCCACCGGGGAGCTGTTTTTT. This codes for CASKVERSTGELFF.

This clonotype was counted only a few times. The CDR3, as DNA: TGCAGTGCTTCCAAGGGATCCCCGGGCACCGGGGAGCTGTTTTTT. Its translation: CSASKGSPGTGELFF. This sequence joins TRBV20-1 and TRBJ2-2; D not certain. Germline V gene lookup returns CDR1 DFQATT and CDR2 SNEGSKA (reference sequence). V was trimmed by 5 bases and J by 4 bases, leaving 17 bases between them. This CDR3 contains 15 residues.

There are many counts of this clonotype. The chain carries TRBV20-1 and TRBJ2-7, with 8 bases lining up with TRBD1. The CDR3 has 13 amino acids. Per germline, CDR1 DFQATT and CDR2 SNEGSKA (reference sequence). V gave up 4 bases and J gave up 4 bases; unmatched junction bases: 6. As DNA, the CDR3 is TGCAGTGCTATCGAGCAGGGGGCTTACGAGCAGTACTTC. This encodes CSAIEQGAYEQYF.

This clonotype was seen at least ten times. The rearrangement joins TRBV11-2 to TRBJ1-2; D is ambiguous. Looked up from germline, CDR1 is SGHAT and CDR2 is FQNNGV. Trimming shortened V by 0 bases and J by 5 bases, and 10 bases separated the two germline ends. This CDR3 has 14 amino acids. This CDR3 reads CASSLDIGSYGYTF. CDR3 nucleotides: TGTGCCAGCAGCTTAGATATTGGATCTTATGGCTACACCTTC.

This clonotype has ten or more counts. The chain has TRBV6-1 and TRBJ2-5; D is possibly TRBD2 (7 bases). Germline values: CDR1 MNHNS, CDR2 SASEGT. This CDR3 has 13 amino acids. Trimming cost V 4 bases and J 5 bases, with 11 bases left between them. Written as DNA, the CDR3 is TGTGCCAGCAGTGGGGGGGGCTGGGAGACCCAGTACTTC. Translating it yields CASSGGGWETQYF.

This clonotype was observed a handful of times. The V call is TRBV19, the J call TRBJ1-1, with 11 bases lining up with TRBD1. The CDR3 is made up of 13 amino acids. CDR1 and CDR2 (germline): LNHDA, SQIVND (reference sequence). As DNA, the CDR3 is TGTGCTGCTCTCGGACAGGGGGCATCTGAAGCTTTCTTT. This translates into CAALGQGASEAFF.

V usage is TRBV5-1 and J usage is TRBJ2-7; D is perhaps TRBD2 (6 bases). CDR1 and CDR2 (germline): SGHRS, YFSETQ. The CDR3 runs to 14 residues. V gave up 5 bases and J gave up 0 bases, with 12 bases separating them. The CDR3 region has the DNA TGCGCCAGCAGTAACGGGGGAAGCTCCTACGAGCAGTACTTC. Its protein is CASSNGGSSYEQYF.

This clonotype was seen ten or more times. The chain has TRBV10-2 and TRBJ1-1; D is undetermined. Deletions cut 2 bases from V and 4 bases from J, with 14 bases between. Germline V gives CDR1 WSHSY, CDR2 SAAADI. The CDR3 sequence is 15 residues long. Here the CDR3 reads CASSEGLGLGTEAFF. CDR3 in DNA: TGCGCCAGCAGTGAGGGACTAGGGCTGGGCACTGAAGCTTTCTTT.

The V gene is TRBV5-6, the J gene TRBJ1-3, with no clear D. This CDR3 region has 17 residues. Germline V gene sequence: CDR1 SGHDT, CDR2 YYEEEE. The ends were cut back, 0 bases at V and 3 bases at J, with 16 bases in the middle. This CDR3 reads CASSLGSGVVRGNTIYF. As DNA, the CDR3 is TGTGCCAGCAGCTTGGGTTCGGGCGTCGTACGTGGAAACACCATATATTTT.

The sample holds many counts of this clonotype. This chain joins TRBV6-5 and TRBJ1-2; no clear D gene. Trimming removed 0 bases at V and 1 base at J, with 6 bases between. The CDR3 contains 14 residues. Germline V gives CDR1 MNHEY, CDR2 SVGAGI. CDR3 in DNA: TGTGCCAGCAGTTACTCGCGATATAACTATGGCTACACCTTC. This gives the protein CASSYSRYNYGYTF.

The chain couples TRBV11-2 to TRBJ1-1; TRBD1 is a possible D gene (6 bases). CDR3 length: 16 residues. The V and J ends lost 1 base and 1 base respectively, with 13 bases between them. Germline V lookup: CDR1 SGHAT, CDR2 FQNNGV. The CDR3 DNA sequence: TGTGCCAGCAGCTTAGTGGGCAGGGGCGGGAACACTGAAGCTTTCTTT. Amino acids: CASSLVGRGGNTEAFF.

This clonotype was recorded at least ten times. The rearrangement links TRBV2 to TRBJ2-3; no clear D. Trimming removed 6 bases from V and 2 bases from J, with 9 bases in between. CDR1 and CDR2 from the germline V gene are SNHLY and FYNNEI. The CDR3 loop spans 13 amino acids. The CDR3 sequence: CASSSTFTDTQYF. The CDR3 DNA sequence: TGTGCCAGCAGCAGTACCTTCACAGATACGCAGTATTTT.

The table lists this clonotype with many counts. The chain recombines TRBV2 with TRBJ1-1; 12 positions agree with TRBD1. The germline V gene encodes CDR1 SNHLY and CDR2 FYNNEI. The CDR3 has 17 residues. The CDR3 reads CATIRAGTGGAYTEAFF. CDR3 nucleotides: TGTGCGACCATTCGAGCAGGGACAGGGGGCGCGTACACTGAAGCTTTCTTT.

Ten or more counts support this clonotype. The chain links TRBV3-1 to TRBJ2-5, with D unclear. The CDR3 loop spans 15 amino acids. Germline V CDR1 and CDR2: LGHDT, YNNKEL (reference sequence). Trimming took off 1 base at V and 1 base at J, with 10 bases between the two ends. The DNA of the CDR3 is TGTGCCAGCAGCCAAGTGGTCGGTAGCCAAGAGACCCAGTACTTC. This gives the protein CASSQVVGSQETQYF.

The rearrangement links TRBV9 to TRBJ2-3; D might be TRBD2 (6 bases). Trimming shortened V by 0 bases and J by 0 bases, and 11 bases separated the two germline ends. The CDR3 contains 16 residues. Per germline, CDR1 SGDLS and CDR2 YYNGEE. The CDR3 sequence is CASSVGGTLSTDTQYF. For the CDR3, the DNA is TGTGCCAGCAGCGTAGGGGGGACTCTCAGCACAGATACGCAGTATTTT.

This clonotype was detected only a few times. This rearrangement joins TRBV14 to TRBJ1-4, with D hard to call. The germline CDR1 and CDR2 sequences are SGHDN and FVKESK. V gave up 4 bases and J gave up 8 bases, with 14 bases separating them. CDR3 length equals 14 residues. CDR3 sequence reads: CASSRGVWEEKLFF. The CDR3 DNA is TGTGCCAGCAGCCGAGGAGTGTGGGAGGAAAAACTGTTTTTT.

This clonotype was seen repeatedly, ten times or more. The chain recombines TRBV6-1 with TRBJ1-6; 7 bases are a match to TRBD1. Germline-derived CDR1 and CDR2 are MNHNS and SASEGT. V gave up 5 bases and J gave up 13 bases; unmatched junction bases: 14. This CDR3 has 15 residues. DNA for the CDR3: TGTGCCAGCAGTCGACTAGGGACAGTGGGGCGGCCCCTCCACTTT. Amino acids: CASSRLGTVGRPLHF.

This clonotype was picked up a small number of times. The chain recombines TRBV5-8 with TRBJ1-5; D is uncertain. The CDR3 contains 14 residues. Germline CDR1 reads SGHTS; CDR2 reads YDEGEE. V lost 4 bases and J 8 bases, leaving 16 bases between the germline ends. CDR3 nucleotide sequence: TGTGCCAGCAGCCTCGCCGGGAGCCGGGAGCCCCAGCATTTT. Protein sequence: CASSLAGSREPQHF. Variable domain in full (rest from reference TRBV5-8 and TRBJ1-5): EAGVTQSPTHLIKTRGQQATLRCSPISGHTSVYWYQQALGLGLQFLLWYDEGEERNRGNFPPRFSGRQFPNYSSELNVNALELEDSALYLCASSLAGSREPQHFGDGTRLSIL.